This T cell receptor beta chain was sequenced during a study of beta chain features in type 1 diabetes. Points from the study as a whole: Among all four CD4+ subsets, Type 1 diabetes patients had TCRB CDR3s that were moderately but significantly shorter.

This clone was found a few times. No antigen is known for it. Since all of the isolated RNA was reverse transcribed, expressed TCRB transcripts were what got sequenced. Generated by immunoSEQ multiplex PCR, the TCRdb table keeps only in-frame clones and is missing some. Of roughly 730,000 clones listed, roughly 13% are singletons. The length of the CDR3 is 16 residues. CDR1 is MRHNA and CDR2 is SNTAGT in the germline V gene. The V gene end was trimmed by 3 bases and the J gene end by 2 bases; junction bases not matched to a gene: 5. The clonotype was recovered from a man younger than 35 with type 1 diabetes. The rearrangement joins TRBV6-4 to TRBJ2-3, with 10 bases matching TRBD1. The sample was naive CD4+ T cells from blood. The CDR3 coding sequence is TGTGCCAGCAGTGAGGGGACAGGGGATTCCACAGATACGCAGTATTTT. Its translation: CASSEGTGDSTDTQYF.